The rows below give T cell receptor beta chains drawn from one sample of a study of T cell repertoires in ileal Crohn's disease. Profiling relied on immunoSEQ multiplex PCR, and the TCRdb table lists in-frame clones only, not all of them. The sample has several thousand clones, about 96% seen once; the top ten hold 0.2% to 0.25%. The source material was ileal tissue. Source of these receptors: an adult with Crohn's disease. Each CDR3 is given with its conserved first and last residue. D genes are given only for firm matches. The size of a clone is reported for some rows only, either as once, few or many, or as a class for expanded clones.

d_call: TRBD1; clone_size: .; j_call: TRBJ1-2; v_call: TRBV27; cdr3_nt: TGTGCCAGCTCCCGGGGACAGTACTACTATGGCTACACCTTC; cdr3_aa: CASSRGQYYYGYTF
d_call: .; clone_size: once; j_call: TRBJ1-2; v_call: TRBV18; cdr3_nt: TGTGCCAGCTCACCATGGACAGAGGCCCATGGCTACACCTTC; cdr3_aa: CASSPWTEAHGYTF
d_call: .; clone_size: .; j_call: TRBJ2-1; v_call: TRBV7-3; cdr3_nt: TGTGCCAGCAGCCATTCCCCTACCAAGCACTCCTACAATGAGCAGTTCTTC; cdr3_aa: CASSHSPTKHSYNEQFF
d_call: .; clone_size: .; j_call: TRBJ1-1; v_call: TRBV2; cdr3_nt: TGTGCCAGCAGTGTGGCCAGGTACACTGAAGCTTTCTTT; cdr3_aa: CASSVARYTEAFF
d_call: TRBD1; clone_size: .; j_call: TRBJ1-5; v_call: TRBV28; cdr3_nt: TGTGCCAGCAGTTGGACAGGGGGCGGTGGCAATCAGCCCCAGCATTTT; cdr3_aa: CASSWTGGGGNQPQHF
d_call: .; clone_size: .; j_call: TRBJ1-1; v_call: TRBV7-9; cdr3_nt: TGTGCCAGCAGCTCAAACTACATGAGGAACACTGAAGCTTTCTTT; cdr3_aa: CASSSNYMRNTEAFF
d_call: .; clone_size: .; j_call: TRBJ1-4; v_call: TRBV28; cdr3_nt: TGTGCCAGCCAAGGGCAGGGAAATGAAAAACTGTTTTTT; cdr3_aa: CASQGQGNEKLFF
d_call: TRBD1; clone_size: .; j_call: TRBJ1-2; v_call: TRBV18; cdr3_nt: TGTGCCAGCTCACCGACAGGGGACTCTAACTATGGCTACACCTTC; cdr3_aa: CASSPTGDSNYGYTF
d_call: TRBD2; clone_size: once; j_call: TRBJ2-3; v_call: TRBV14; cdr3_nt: TGTGCCAGCAGCCAATTTCCCGGGACTAGCGGGTCGGATACGCAGTATTTT; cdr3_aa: CASSQFPGTSGSDTQYF
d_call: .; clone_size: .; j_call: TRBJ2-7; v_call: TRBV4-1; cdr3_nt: TGCGCCAGCAGCCAGAATAGTGGGACTCCGTACTACGAGCAGTACTTC; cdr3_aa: CASSQNSGTPYYEQYF
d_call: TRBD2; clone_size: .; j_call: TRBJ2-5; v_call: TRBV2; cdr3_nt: TGTGCCAGCAAGGGACTAGCGGCGCAAGAGACCCAGTACTTC; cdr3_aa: CASKGLAAQETQYF
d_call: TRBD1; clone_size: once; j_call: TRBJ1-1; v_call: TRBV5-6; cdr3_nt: TGTGCCAGCAGCACGGGACAGGGAGTCACTGAAGCTTTCTTT; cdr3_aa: CASSTGQGVTEAFF
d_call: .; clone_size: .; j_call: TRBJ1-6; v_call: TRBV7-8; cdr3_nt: TGTGCCAGCAGCTTAGGACAATCACCCCTCCACTTT; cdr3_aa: CASSLGQSPLHF
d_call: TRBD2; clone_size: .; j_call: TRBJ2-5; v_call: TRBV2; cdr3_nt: TGTGCCAGCACGCTAGCGGGGGGCCCCCAAGAGACCCAGTACTTC; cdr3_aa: CASTLAGGPQETQYF
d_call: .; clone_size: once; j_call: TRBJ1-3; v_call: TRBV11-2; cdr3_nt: TGTGCCAGCAGCTTAGACCCAGTTGGAAACACCATATATTTT; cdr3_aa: CASSLDPVGNTIYF
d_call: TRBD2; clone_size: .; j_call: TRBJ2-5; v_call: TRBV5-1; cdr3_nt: TGCGCCAGCCAACGGGGGGATCAAGAGACCCAGTACTTC; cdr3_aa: CASQRGDQETQYF
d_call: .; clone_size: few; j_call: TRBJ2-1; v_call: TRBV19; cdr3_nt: TGTGCCAGTAGTATGGGCCTAACCAATAATGAGCAGTTCTTC; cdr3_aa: CASSMGLTNNEQFF
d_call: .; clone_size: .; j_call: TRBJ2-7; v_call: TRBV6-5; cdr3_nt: TGTGCCAGCAGTTACTCGACAAGCTACGAGCAGTACTTC; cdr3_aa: CASSYSTSYEQYF
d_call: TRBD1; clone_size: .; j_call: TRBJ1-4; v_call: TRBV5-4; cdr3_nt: TGTGCCAGCAGCATTGGGGGGACAGGTTCTGAAAAACTGTTTTTT; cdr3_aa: CASSIGGTGSEKLFF
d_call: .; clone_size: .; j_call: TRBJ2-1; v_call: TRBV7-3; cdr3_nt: TGTGCCAGCAGCTTAACCGCGGCTAGCAATGAGCAGTTCTTC; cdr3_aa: CASSLTAASNEQFF
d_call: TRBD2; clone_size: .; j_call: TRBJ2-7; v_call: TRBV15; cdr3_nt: TGTGCCACCAGCAGTGACCCACAACTAGCGGGGGTCATCTACGAGCAGTACTTC; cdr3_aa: CATSSDPQLAGVIYEQYF
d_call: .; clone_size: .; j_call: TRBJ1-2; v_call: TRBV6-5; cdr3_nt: TGTGCCAGCGGACGGGGGGTCTTGAACTATGGCTACACCTTC; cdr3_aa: CASGRGVLNYGYTF
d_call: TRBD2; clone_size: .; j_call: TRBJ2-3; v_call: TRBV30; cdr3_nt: TGTGCCTGGAGACTAGCGGGGAATACAGATACGCAGTATTTT; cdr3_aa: CAWRLAGNTDTQYF
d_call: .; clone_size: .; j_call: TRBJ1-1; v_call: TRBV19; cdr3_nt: TGTGCCAGTAGTATTGAACAGGGAGCTATGGCTTTCTTT; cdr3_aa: CASSIEQGAMAFF
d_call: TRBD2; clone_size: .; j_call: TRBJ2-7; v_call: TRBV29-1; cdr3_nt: TGCAGCGGACTCATGACTAGCGGAGGGCACTACGAGCAGTACTTC; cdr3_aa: CSGLMTSGGHYEQYF
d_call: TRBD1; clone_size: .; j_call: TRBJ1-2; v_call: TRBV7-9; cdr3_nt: TGTGCCAGCAGTCAAGGGCAGGGGGGCGGCTACACCTTC; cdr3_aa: CASSQGQGGGYTF
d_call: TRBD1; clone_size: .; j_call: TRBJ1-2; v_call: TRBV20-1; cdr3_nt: TGCAGTGCTAGCCCAGGGGGTGGCTACACCTTC; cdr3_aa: CSASPGGGYTF
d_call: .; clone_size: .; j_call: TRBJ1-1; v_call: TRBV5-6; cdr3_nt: TGTGCCAGCAGCTGGGGGCACGGGGACACTGAAGCTTTCTTT; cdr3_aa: CASSWGHGDTEAFF
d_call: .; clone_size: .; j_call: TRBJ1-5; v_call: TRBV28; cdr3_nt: TGTGCCAGCAGCTCTAGACTCGTAATGGTACAGCCCCAGCATTTT; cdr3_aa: CASSSRLVMVQPQHF
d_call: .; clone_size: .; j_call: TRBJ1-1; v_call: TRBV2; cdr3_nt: TGTGCCAGCAGTGGACAGGAAGGAACTGAAGCTTTCTTT; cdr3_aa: CASSGQEGTEAFF
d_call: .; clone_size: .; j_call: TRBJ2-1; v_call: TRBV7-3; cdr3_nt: TGTGCCAGCAGCTTACTGGGGGGGCCCTACAATGAGCAGTTCTTC; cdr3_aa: CASSLLGGPYNEQFF
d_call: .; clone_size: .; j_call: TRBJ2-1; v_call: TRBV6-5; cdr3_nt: TGTGCCAGCAGACCGGGAACTCCTTACAATGAGCAGTTCTTC; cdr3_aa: CASRPGTPYNEQFF